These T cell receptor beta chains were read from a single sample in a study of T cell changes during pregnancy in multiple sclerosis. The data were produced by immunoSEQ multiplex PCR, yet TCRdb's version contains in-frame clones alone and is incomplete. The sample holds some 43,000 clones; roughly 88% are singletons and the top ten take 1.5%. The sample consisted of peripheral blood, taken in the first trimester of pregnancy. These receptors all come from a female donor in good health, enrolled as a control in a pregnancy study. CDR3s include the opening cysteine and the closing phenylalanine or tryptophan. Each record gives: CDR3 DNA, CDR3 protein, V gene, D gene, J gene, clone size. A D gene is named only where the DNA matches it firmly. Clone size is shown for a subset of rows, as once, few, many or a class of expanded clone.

CDR3nt: TGTGCCAGCAGGGCCAGGGGGGACTTTAGAGAAAAACTGTTTTTT
CDR3aa: CASRARGDFREKLFF
v_gene: TRBV28
d_gene: TRBD1
j_gene: TRBJ1-4
abundance: -

CDR3nt: TGTGCCAGCAGTTTACGGCTAGCGGGAGGGCCGGGGGAAGAGACCCAGTACTTC
CDR3aa: CASSLRLAGGPGEETQYF
v_gene: TRBV28
d_gene: TRBD2
j_gene: TRBJ2-5
abundance: once

CDR3nt: TGTGCCATCAGCAGTCGGAGCGGGAGGGCCGGGTCCTACGAGCAGTACTTC
CDR3aa: CAISSRSGRAGSYEQYF
v_gene: TRBV10-3
d_gene: TRBD2
j_gene: TRBJ2-7
abundance: -

CDR3nt: TGTGCCAGCAAACGGGGACTAGCGGGGGGGCGATTAACAGATACGCAGTATTTT
CDR3aa: CASKRGLAGGRLTDTQYF
v_gene: TRBV2
d_gene: TRBD2
j_gene: TRBJ2-3
abundance: -

CDR3nt: TGTGCCAGCTCACTAAACCTACAGGGGAGGAACACTGAAGCTTTCTTT
CDR3aa: CASSLNLQGRNTEAFF
v_gene: TRBV18
d_gene: TRBD1
j_gene: TRBJ1-1
abundance: -

CDR3nt: TGTGCCAGTAGCCCACAGGGCAGCAACTACGAGCAGTACTTC
CDR3aa: CASSPQGSNYEQYF
v_gene: TRBV19
d_gene: -
j_gene: TRBJ2-7
abundance: -

CDR3nt: TGTGCCTGGAGTGTTAGTACAGGGAATACCTACGAGCAGTACTTC
CDR3aa: CAWSVSTGNTYEQYF
v_gene: TRBV30
d_gene: -
j_gene: TRBJ2-7
abundance: -

CDR3nt: TGTGCCAGTAGTTTGGACAGGGGCTATGGCTACACCTTC
CDR3aa: CASSLDRGYGYTF
v_gene: TRBV19
d_gene: TRBD1
j_gene: TRBJ1-2
abundance: -

CDR3nt: TGTGCCAGCAGCTTGGGGAGGACAGGCATCGACTCCTACGAGCAGTACTTC
CDR3aa: CASSLGRTGIDSYEQYF
v_gene: TRBV7-2
d_gene: -
j_gene: TRBJ2-7
abundance: -

CDR3nt: TGTGCCACCAGCAGAGACCTTATGGTACTAGGGAGCTCCTACGAGCAGTACTTC
CDR3aa: CATSRDLMVLGSSYEQYF
v_gene: TRBV15
d_gene: -
j_gene: TRBJ2-7
abundance: -

CDR3nt: TGTGCCAGCAGCTTATCGGGACAGAAAGAGACCCAGTACTTC
CDR3aa: CASSLSGQKETQYF
v_gene: TRBV7-9
d_gene: TRBD1
j_gene: TRBJ2-5
abundance: medium-sized

CDR3nt: TGCGCCAGCAGCTTGGGAGGCGGTAGTGAAAAACTGTTTTTT
CDR3aa: CASSLGGGSEKLFF
v_gene: TRBV5-1
d_gene: -
j_gene: TRBJ1-4
abundance: -

CDR3nt: TGTGCCAGCCGAAGCGGGAGTAACAATGAGCAGTTCTTC
CDR3aa: CASRSGSNNEQFF
v_gene: TRBV19
d_gene: TRBD2
j_gene: TRBJ2-1
abundance: -

CDR3nt: TGTGCCAGCAGCCAGGGGGGAAACACAGATACGCAGTATTTT
CDR3aa: CASSQGGNTDTQYF
v_gene: TRBV7-9
d_gene: -
j_gene: TRBJ2-3
abundance: -

CDR3nt: TGTGCCAGCAGCTTGGCCGTGGGACAGGGGGAGACCCAGTACTTC
CDR3aa: CASSLAVGQGETQYF
v_gene: TRBV5-8
d_gene: TRBD1
j_gene: TRBJ2-5
abundance: -

CDR3nt: TGTGCCAGTAGTATGGGAGTCGCAACTAATGAAAAACTGTTTTTT
CDR3aa: CASSMGVATNEKLFF
v_gene: TRBV19
d_gene: -
j_gene: TRBJ1-4
abundance: -

CDR3nt: TGTGCCAGCAGCTTAGCACCGGGACAGCAATACAATGAGCAGTTCTTC
CDR3aa: CASSLAPGQQYNEQFF
v_gene: TRBV7-9
d_gene: TRBD1
j_gene: TRBJ2-1
abundance: once

CDR3nt: TGTGCCAGCAGCTTGGGAGCAAAAAACATTCAGTACTTC
CDR3aa: CASSLGAKNIQYF
v_gene: TRBV5-4
d_gene: -
j_gene: TRBJ2-4
abundance: -

CDR3nt: TGTGCCAGCAGTCTCCGACAGGGCATCACTGAAGCTTTCTTT
CDR3aa: CASSLRQGITEAFF
v_gene: TRBV27
d_gene: TRBD1
j_gene: TRBJ1-1
abundance: -

CDR3nt: TGTGCCAGCCTTATTCCGGGACAGGGGAACAATGAGCAGTTCTTC
CDR3aa: CASLIPGQGNNEQFF
v_gene: TRBV28
d_gene: TRBD1
j_gene: TRBJ2-1
abundance: -

CDR3nt: TGTGCCAGCAGCTTCCCTACTTTCGCTGAAGCTTTCTTT
CDR3aa: CASSFPTFAEAFF
v_gene: TRBV7-9
d_gene: -
j_gene: TRBJ1-1
abundance: -

CDR3nt: TGTGCCAGCAGCAAGGTTACCGAGGCTACCTCTGGGGCCAACGTCCTGACTTTC
CDR3aa: CASSKVTEATSGANVLTF
v_gene: TRBV25-1
d_gene: -
j_gene: TRBJ2-6
abundance: -

CDR3nt: TGTGCCAGCAGTTACGGAACCACAGGGGCTGGAGATACGCAGTATTTT
CDR3aa: CASSYGTTGAGDTQYF
v_gene: TRBV6-5
d_gene: TRBD1
j_gene: TRBJ2-3
abundance: -

CDR3nt: TGTGCCAGCAGCACCCCTAGCGGGGAGACCCAGTACTTC
CDR3aa: CASSTPSGETQYF
v_gene: TRBV7-6
d_gene: TRBD2
j_gene: TRBJ2-5
abundance: -

CDR3nt: TGTGCCAGCAGCCAAGAGCAGGGGTCTGGGGCCAACGTCCTGACTTTC
CDR3aa: CASSQEQGSGANVLTF
v_gene: TRBV4-2
d_gene: -
j_gene: TRBJ2-6
abundance: once

CDR3nt: TGTGCCAGCAGCTTGGTGGCGGGGGGCACAGATACGCAGTATTTT
CDR3aa: CASSLVAGGTDTQYF
v_gene: TRBV5-6
d_gene: TRBD2
j_gene: TRBJ2-3
abundance: -

CDR3nt: TGTGCCAGCAGGGAGGAAGAGACCCAGTACTTC
CDR3aa: CASREEETQYF
v_gene: TRBV27
d_gene: -
j_gene: TRBJ2-5
abundance: once

CDR3nt: TGTGCCAGCAGCGCCAGTGCAACTAATGAAAAACTGTTTTTT
CDR3aa: CASSASATNEKLFF
v_gene: TRBV5-5
d_gene: -
j_gene: TRBJ1-4
abundance: -

CDR3nt: TGTGCCAGCAGCGTATCTAGCAATGGGGAGCTGTTTTTT
CDR3aa: CASSVSSNGELFF
v_gene: TRBV11-3
d_gene: -
j_gene: TRBJ2-2
abundance: -

CDR3nt: TGCGCCAGCAGCCAAGAGGCGGAGGGGAATCAGCCCCAGCATTTT
CDR3aa: CASSQEAEGNQPQHF
v_gene: TRBV4-1
d_gene: -
j_gene: TRBJ1-5
abundance: once

CDR3nt: TGTGCCAGCACCGACCAGGGAGAAAAACTGTTTTTT
CDR3aa: CASTDQGEKLFF
v_gene: TRBV28
d_gene: -
j_gene: TRBJ1-4
abundance: -

CDR3nt: TGTGCCAGCAGTTACAGGGACAGGGCAGAGTACGAGCAGTACTTC
CDR3aa: CASSYRDRAEYEQYF
v_gene: TRBV6-6
d_gene: TRBD1
j_gene: TRBJ2-7
abundance: -

CDR3nt: TGTGCCAGCAGTTTACTTAGCGGGGGCACGGGCGAGCAGTACTTC
CDR3aa: CASSLLSGGTGEQYF
v_gene: TRBV28
d_gene: TRBD2
j_gene: TRBJ2-7
abundance: once

CDR3nt: TGTGCCAGCAAACTAGTAGCGGGGATCACAGATACGCAGTATTTT
CDR3aa: CASKLVAGITDTQYF
v_gene: TRBV11-2
d_gene: TRBD2
j_gene: TRBJ2-3
abundance: -

CDR3nt: TGTGCCAGCAGCTATGGGGGAGCGGGGAGCACAGATACGCAGTATTTT
CDR3aa: CASSYGGAGSTDTQYF
v_gene: TRBV7-2
d_gene: TRBD2
j_gene: TRBJ2-3
abundance: -

CDR3nt: TGTGCCAGCAGCCCCTCGAGGGGGCCTAATGAAAAACTGTTTTTT
CDR3aa: CASSPSRGPNEKLFF
v_gene: TRBV4-2
d_gene: TRBD1
j_gene: TRBJ1-4
abundance: -

CDR3nt: TGTGCCAGCAGTCCCCTCGAGGGGGTGGGCTACGAGCAGTACTTC
CDR3aa: CASSPLEGVGYEQYF
v_gene: TRBV6-5
d_gene: -
j_gene: TRBJ2-7
abundance: -